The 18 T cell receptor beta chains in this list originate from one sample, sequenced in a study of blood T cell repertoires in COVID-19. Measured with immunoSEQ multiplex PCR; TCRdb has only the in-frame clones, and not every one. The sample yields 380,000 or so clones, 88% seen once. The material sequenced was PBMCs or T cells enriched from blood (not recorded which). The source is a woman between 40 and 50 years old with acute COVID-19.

The CDR3 region has the DNA TGTGCCACCAGCAGAGATCTTTACCGGAGCTCCTACGAGCAGTACTTC. It translates to CATSRDLYRSSYEQYF. The rearrangement uses TRBV15 and TRBJ2-7; D is ambiguous. CDR1 and CDR2 (germline): LNHNV, YYDKDF (reference sequence). This CDR3 comprises 16 residues. Trimming stripped 0 bases from V and 0 bases from J, with 12 bases between.

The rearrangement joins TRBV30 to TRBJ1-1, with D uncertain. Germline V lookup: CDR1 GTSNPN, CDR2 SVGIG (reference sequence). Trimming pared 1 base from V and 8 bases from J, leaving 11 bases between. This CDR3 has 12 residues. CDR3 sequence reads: CAWSDTQREAFF. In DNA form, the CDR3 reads TGTGCCTGGAGTGATACACAGAGAGAAGCTTTCTTT.

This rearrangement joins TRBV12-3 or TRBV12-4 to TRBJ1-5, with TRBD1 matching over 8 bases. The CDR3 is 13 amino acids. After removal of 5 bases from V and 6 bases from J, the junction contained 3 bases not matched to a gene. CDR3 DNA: TGTGCCAGCAGTCAGGGGGCCGGTCAGCCCCAGCATTTT. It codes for CASSQGAGQPQHF.

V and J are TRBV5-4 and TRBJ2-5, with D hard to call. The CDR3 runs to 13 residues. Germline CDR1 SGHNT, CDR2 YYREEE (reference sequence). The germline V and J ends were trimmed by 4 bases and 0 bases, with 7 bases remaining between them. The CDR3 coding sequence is TGTGCCAGCAGCCAGAGGAACCAAGAGACCCAGTACTTC. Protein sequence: CASSQRNQETQYF.

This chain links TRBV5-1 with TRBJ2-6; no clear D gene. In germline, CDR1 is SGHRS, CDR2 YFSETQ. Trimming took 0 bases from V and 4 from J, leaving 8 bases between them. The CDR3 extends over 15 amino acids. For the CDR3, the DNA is TGCGCCAGCAGCTTGGCCTTGGGCGGGGCCAACGTCCTGACTTTC. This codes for CASSLALGGANVLTF.

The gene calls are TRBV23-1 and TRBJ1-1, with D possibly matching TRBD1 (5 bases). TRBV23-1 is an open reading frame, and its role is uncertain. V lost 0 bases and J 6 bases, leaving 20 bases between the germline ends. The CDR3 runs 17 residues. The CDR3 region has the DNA TGCGCCAGCAGTCAATCACCTTGGGCAGGGTCCCCTCCTGAAGCTTTCTTT. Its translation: CASSQSPWAGSPPEAFF.

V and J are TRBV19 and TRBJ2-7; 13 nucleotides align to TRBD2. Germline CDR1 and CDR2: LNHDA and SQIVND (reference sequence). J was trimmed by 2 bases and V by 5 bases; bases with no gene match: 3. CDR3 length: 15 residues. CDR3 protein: CASSGLAGAPYEQYF. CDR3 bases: TGTGCCAGTAGTGGACTAGCGGGGGCTCCCTACGAGCAGTACTTC.

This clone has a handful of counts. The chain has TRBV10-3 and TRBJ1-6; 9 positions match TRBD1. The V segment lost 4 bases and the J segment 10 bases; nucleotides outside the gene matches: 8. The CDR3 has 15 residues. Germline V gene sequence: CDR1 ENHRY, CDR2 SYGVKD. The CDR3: CAISGSGTGYSPLHF. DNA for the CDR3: TGTGCCATCAGTGGGTCCGGGACAGGGTACTCACCCCTCCACTTT.

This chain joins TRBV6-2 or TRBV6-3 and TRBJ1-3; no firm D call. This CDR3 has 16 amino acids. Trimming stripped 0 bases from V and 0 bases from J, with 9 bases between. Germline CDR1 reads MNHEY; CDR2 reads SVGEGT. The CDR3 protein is CASSYSIGVSGNTIYF. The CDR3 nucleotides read TGTGCCAGCAGTTACTCGATCGGGGTCTCTGGAAACACCATATATTTT.

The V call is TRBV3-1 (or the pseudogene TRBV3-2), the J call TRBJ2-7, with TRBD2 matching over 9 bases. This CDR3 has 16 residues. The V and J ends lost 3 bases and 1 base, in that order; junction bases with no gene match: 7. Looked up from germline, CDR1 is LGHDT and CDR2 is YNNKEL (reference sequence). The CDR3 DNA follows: TGTGCCAGCAGCCAGTTCACTACTAGCGGGTCCTACGAGCAGTACTTC. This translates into CASSQFTTSGSYEQYF.

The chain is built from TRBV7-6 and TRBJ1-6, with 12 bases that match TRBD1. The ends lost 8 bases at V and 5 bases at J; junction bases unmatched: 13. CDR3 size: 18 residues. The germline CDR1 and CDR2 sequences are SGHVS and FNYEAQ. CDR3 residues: CASPTPLGQGAHNSPLHF. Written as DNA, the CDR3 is TGTGCCAGCCCTACCCCTTTGGGACAGGGGGCCCATAATTCACCCCTCCACTTT.

Written as DNA, the CDR3 is TGCAGCGTTGGGTGGGCTGATACCGGGGAGCTGTTTTTT. Translating it yields CSVGWADTGELFF. This chain joins TRBV29-1 and TRBJ2-2; D is uncertain. Germline values: CDR1 SQVTM, CDR2 ANQGSEA. Deletions cut 4 bases from V and 5 bases from J, with 11 bases between. The CDR3 covers 13 residues.

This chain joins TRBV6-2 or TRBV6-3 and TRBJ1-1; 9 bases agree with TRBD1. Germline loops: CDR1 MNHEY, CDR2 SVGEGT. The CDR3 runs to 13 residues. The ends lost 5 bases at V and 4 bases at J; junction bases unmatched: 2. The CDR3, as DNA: TGTGCCAGCAGTGACAGGGGGGCCACTGAAGCTTTCTTT. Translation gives CASSDRGATEAFF.

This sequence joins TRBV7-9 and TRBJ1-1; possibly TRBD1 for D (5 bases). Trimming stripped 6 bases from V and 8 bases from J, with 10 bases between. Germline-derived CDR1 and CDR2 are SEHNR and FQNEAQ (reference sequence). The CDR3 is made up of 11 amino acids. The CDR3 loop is CASSSGWEAFF. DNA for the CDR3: TGTGCCAGCAGTTCAGGGTGGGAAGCTTTCTTT.

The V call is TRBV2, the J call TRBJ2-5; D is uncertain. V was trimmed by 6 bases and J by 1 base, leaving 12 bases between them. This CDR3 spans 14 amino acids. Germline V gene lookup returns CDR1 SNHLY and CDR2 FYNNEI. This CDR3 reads CASSTRRSQETQYF. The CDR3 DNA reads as TGTGCCAGCAGCACCCGACGGAGCCAAGAGACCCAGTACTTC.

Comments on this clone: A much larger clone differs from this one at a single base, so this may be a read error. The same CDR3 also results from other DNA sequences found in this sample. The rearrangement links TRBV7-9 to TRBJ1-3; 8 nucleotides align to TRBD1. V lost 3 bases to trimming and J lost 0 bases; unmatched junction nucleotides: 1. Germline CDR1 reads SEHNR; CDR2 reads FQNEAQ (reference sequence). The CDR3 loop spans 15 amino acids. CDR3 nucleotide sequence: TGTGCCAGCAGCTTCGGACAGGGCTCTGGAAACACCATATATTTT. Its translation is CASSFGQGSGNTIYF. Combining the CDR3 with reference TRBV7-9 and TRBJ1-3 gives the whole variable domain DTGVSQNPRHKITKRGQNVTFRCDPISEHNRLYWYRQTLGQGPEFLTYFQNEAQLEKSRLLSDRFSAERPKGSFSTLEIQRTEQGDSAMYLCASSFGQGSGNTIYFGEGSWLTVV.

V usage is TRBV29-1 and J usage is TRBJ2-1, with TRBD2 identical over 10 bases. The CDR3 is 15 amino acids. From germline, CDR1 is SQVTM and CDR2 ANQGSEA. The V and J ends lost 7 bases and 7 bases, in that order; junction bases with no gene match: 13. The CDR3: CSATKPGLAFNEQFF. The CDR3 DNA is TGCAGCGCCACCAAACCGGGACTAGCGTTTAATGAGCAGTTCTTC.

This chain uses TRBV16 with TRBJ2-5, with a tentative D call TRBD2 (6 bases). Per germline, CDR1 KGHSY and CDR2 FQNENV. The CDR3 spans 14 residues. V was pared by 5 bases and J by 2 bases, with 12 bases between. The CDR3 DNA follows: TGTGCCAGCAGCGCCACGGGACTTCAAGAGACCCAGTACTTC. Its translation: CASSATGLQETQYF.